A selection of T cell receptor beta chains follows, all from one sample in a study of T cell responses to AZD1222 COVID-19 vaccine. Data came from immunoSEQ multiplex PCR; TCRdb stores just in-frame clones and leaves some out. The sample lists 90,000 to 100,000 clones; around nine tenths were seen once. The sequencing here drew on peripheral blood, taken 28 days after the second AZD1222 dose. The source is an adult who received the AZD1222 COVID-19 vaccine. CDR3s include the opening cysteine and the closing phenylalanine or tryptophan. D genes are given only for firm matches. The size entry is marked missing in some rows and otherwise reads once, few, many or a size class.

size: NA
J: TRBJ2-3
D: NA
V: TRBV5-6
CDR3: CASSLVAGTLSTDTQYF
DNA: TGTGCCAGCAGCTTGGTTGCCGGGACTTTAAGCACAGATACGCAGTATTTT

size: NA
J: TRBJ1-2
D: NA
V: TRBV5-4
CDR3: CASTVTDPSAGYTF
DNA: TGTGCCAGCACCGTGACCGACCCGAGCGCTGGCTACACCTTC

size: NA
J: TRBJ1-5
D: NA
V: TRBV30
CDR3: CAWSVGQRNQPQHF
DNA: TGTGCCTGGAGTGTAGGGCAGAGAAATCAGCCCCAGCATTTT

size: NA
J: TRBJ2-2
D: NA
V: TRBV10-2
CDR3: CASREGRNTGELFF
DNA: TGCGCCAGCAGGGAAGGACGGAACACCGGGGAGCTGTTTTTT

size: once
J: TRBJ2-5
D: NA
V: TRBV6-8
CDR3: CASSQGGQWAQETQYF
DNA: TGTGCCAGCAGCCAGGGGGGACAGTGGGCCCAAGAGACCCAGTACTTC

size: NA
J: TRBJ2-2
D: NA
V: TRBV4-1
CDR3: CASSRQDLIGNTGELFF
DNA: TGCGCCAGCAGTCGACAGGATTTAATTGGGAACACCGGGGAGCTGTTTTTT

size: NA
J: TRBJ1-5
D: NA
V: TRBV28
CDR3: CASTDFRRGRQPQHF
DNA: TGTGCCAGCACCGACTTTAGACGGGGACGGCAGCCCCAGCATTTT

size: NA
J: TRBJ1-1
D: NA
V: TRBV9
CDR3: CASSAHSVGTEAFF
DNA: TGTGCCAGCAGCGCCCACTCGGTCGGCACTGAAGCTTTCTTT

size: NA
J: TRBJ2-3
D: NA
V: TRBV7-2
CDR3: CASSHPWGDTQYF
DNA: TGTGCCAGCAGCCACCCGTGGGGAGATACGCAGTATTTT

size: NA
J: TRBJ2-3
D: NA
V: TRBV18
CDR3: CASSPVGRGVADTQYF
DNA: TGTGCCAGCTCACCGGTCGGCAGGGGGGTGGCAGATACGCAGTATTTT

size: NA
J: TRBJ1-4
D: NA
V: TRBV15
CDR3: CATSRHRARTATNEKLFF
DNA: TGTGCCACCAGCAGACACAGGGCGCGTACTGCAACTAATGAAAAACTGTTTTTT

size: NA
J: TRBJ2-2
D: NA
V: TRBV6-5
CDR3: CASRPQGDTGELFF
DNA: TGTGCCAGCAGACCCCAGGGTGACACCGGGGAGCTGTTTTTT

size: once
J: TRBJ2-3
D: NA
V: TRBV15
CDR3: CATSRDPSPSTDTQYF
DNA: TGTGCCACCAGCAGAGATCCGAGCCCTAGCACAGATACGCAGTATTTT

size: once
J: TRBJ2-7
D: NA
V: TRBV5-1
CDR3: CASSWAGTENDEQYF
DNA: TGCGCCAGCAGCTGGGCGGGGACCGAGAACGACGAGCAGTACTTC

size: NA
J: TRBJ1-1
D: NA
V: TRBV14
CDR3: CASSPWGAGNTEAFF
DNA: TGTGCCAGCAGCCCATGGGGGGCGGGAAACACTGAAGCTTTCTTT

size: few
J: TRBJ2-2
D: NA
V: TRBV7-2
CDR3: CASSLGQNTGELFF
DNA: TGTGCCAGCAGCTTAGGCCAAAACACCGGGGAGCTGTTTTTT